This T cell receptor beta chain was obtained from a study of identical twins. Findings and limits, study-wide: A lower insertion count was a feature of abundant cord blood beta clonotypes, with no such feature in memory repertoires.

TCRdb re-analysed the 5' RACE reads in MiXCR, keeping a single row per CDR3 protein. The sample lists 450,000 or so distinct CDR3 sequences, approximately 24% occurring once. V was shortened by 6 bases and J by 2 bases, with 15 bases between the two germline ends. This CDR3 has 15 amino acids. This clonotype was observed at least ten times. The antigen is not known. This sample also belongs to another study, concerning T cells expressing NK-cell markers. From that paper: Source material for TCR beta repertoires consisted of sorted CD3+CD56+NKG2C+, CD3+CD56+NKG2C- and CD3+CD56-NKG2C+ T cells. Among several donors, these clonotypes also ranked first in the CD3+CD56-NKG2C+ fraction. Whether expanded NKG2C+ T cell clones were HCMV specific stayed uncertain.

V usage is TRBV12-3 or TRBV12-4 and J usage is TRBJ2-3; possible D gene TRBD1, 6 bases. The origin of this receptor is a woman aged 18-30 years in good health. The material sequenced was CD4+ T cells sorted from blood. The CDR3 DNA reads TGTGCCAGCAGCGAAAAAGGGGGACCCACAGATACGCAGTATTTT. Translation gives CASSEKGGPTDTQYF.